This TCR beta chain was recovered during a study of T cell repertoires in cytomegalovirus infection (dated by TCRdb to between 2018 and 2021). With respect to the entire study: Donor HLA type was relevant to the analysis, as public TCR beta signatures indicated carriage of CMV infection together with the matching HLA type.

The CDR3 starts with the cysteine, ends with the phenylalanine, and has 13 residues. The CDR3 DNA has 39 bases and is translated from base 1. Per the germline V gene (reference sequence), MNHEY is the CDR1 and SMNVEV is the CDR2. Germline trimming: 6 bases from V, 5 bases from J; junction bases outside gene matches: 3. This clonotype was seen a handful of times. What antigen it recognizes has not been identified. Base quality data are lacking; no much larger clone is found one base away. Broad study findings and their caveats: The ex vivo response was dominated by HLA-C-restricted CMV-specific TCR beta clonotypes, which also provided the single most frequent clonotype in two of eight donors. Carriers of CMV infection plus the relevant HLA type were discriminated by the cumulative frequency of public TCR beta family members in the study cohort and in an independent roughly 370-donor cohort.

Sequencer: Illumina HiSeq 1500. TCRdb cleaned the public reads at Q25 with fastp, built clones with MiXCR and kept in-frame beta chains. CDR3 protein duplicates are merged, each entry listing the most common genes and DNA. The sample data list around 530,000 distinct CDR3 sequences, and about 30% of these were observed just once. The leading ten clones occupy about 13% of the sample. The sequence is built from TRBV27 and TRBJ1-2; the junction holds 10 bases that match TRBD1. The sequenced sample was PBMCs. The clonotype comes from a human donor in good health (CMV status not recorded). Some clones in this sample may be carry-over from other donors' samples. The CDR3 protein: CASRGTGEYGYTF. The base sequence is TGTGCCAGCAGAGGGACAGGGGAATATGGCTACACCTTC.